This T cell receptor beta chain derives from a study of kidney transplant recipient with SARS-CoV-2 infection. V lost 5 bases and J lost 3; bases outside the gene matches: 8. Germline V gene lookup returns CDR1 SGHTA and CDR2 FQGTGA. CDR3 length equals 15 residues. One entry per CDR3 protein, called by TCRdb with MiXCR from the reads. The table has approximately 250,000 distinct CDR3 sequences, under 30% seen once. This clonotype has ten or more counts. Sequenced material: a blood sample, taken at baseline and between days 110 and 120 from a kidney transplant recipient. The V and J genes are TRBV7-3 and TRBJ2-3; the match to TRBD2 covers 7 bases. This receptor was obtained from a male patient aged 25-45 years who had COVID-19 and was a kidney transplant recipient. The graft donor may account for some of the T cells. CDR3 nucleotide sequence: TGTGCCAGCAGCCCCGGGGGAGGGCCGACAGATACGCAGTATTTT. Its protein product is CASSPGGGPTDTQYF.